The T cell receptor beta chain described here comes from a study of T cell changes during pregnancy in multiple sclerosis (dated by TCRdb to between 2019 and 2020). At the level of the whole study: Changes in the T cell repertoire over the course of pregnancy were examined in this study in women with multiple sclerosis.

A single count supports this clone. The clone's antigen remains unknown. No much larger clone exists at a distance of one base, and base qualities are not known. The library was made by the immunoSEQ multiplex PCR assay. TCRdb stores this immuneACCESS table with in-frame sequences only. Part of the clones is absent; in the studies checked, under half of the shortfall reflects unresolved V genes, and no reason is known for the rest. The sample profile shows some 67,000 clones; about 90% of them were found once. The biggest ten clones account for approximately 2.4% of the sample. CDR1 and CDR2 are drawn from the germline V gene: SGDLS, YYNGEE. Taken from cysteine to phenylalanine, the CDR3 has 13 residues. Only CDR3 DNA is held: 39 bases, read in frame from base 1. Cut back by 0 bases and 7 bases, the V and J ends lie 10 bases apart.

The V and J genes are TRBV9 and TRBJ1-2, and possibly TRBD1, on 6 matching bases. This receptor was taken from a female donor with multiple sclerosis, enrolled in a pregnancy study. The material was peripheral blood, obtained in the first trimester of pregnancy. This receptor carries the CDR3 CASSVVGGAGYTF. The nucleotide sequence is TGTGCCAGCAGCGTAGTAGGGGGTGCTGGCTACACCTTC.